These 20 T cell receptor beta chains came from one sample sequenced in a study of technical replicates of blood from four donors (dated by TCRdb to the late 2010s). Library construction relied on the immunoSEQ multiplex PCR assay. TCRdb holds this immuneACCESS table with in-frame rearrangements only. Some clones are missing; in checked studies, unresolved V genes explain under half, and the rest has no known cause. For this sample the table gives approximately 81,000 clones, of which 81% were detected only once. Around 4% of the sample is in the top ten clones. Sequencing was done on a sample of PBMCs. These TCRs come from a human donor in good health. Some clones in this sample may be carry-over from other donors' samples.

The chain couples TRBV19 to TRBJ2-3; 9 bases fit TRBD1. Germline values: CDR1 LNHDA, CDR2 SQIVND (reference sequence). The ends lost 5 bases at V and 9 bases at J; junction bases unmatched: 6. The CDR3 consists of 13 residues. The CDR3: CASSPRDRETQYF. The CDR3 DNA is TGTGCCAGTAGTCCCCGGGACAGGGAAACGCAGTATTTT.

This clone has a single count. DNA for the CDR3: TGTGCCAGCACGAGCACCGGTGAGCAGTTCTTC. This sequence encodes CASTSTGEQFF. The J gene is TRBJ2-1, the V gene TRBV27; unclear D gene. V was clipped by 7 bases and J by 9 bases, with 10 bases between them. This CDR3 comprises 11 residues. CDR1 is MNHEY and CDR2 is SMNVEV in the germline V gene (reference sequence).

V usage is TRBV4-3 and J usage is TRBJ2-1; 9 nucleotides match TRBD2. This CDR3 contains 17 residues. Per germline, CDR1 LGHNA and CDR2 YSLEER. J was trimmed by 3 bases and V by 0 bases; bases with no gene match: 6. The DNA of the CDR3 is TGCGCCAGCAGCCAAGATAAATGGACTAGCGTCTACAATGAGCAGTTCTTC. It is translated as CASSQDKWTSVYNEQFF.

The CDR3 protein is CASSPSGILDEQYF. The DNA of the CDR3 is TGTGCCAGCAGCCCTAGCGGGATATTGGATGAGCAGTACTTC. This chain connects TRBV7-2 to TRBJ2-7; 9 nucleotides match TRBD2. The CDR3 is 14 amino acids. The junction had 9 bases not matched to a gene; V was cut back by 5 bases and J by 7 bases. CDR1 SGHTA and CDR2 FQGNSA come from the germline V gene.

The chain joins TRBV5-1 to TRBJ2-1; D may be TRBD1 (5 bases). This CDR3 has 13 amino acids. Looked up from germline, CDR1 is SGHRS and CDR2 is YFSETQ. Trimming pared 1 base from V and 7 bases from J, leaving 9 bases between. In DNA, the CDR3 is TGCGCCAGCAGCTTGTCGCCAGGGAATGAGCAGTTCTTC. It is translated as CASSLSPGNEQFF. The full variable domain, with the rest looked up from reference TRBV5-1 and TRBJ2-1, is KAGVTQTPRYLIKTRGQQVTLSCSPISGHRSVSWYQQTPGQGLQFLFEYFSETQRNKGNFPGRFSGRQFSNSRSEMNVSTLELGDSALYLCASSLSPGNEQFFGPGTRLTVL.

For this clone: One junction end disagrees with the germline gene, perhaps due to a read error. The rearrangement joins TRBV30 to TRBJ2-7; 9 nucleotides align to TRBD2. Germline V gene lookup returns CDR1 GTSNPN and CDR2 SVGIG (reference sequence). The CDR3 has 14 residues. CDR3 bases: TGTGCCTGGAGAGGGGTAGCGGGAGTGCTTGAGCAGTGCTTC. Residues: CAWRGVAGVLEQCF.

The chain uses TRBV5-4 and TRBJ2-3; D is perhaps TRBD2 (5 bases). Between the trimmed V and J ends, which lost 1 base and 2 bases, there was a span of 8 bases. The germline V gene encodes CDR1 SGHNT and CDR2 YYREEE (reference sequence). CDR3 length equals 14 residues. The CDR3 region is CASSLSGITDTQYF. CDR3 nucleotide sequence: TGTGCCAGCAGCTTGTCCGGGATCACAGATACGCAGTATTTT.

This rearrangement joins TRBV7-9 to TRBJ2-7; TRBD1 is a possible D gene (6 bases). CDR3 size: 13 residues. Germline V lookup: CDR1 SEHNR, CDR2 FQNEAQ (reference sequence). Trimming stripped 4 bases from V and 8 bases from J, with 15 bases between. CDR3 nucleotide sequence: TGTGCCAGCAGCTCTGGGGGCCGGGACCAGCAGTACTTC. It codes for CASSSGGRDQQYF.

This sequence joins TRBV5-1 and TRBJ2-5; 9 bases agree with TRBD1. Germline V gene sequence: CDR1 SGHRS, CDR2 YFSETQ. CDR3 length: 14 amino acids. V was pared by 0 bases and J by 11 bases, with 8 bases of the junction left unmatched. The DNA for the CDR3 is TGCGCCAGCAGCTTGGAACAGGGGGCCCGGGAGCAGTACTTC. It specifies CASSLEQGAREQYF.

The CDR3 reads CASGPKNRAEDTQYF. CDR3 bases: TGTGCTAGTGGACCGAAAAACAGGGCTGAAGATACGCAGTATTTT. This chain joins TRBV12-5 and TRBJ2-3; possible D gene TRBD1, 6 bases. The V end was cut by 6 bases, the J end by 5 bases, with 18 bases between. This CDR3 is 15 amino acids long. Germline assignment: CDR1 LGHNT and CDR2 FRNRAP.

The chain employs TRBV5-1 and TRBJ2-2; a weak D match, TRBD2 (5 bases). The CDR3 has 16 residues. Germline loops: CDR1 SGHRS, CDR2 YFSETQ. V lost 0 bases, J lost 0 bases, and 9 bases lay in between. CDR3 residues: CASSLVLVTNTGELFF. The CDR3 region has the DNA TGCGCCAGCAGCTTGGTACTAGTTACGAACACCGGGGAGCTGTTTTTT.

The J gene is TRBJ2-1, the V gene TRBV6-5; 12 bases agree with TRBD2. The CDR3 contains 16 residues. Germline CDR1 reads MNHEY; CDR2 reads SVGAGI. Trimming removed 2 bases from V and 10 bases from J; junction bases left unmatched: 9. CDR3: CASSYPGLAGRGEQFF. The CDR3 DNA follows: TGTGCCAGCAGTTACCCTGGACTAGCGGGGAGGGGAGAGCAGTTCTTC.

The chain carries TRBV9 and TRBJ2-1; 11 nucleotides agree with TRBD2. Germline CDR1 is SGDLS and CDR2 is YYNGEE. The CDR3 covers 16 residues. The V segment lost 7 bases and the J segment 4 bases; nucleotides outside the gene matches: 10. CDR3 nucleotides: TGTGCCAGCTCAAAAGAGCTAGCGGGAGGATACAATGAGCAGTTCTTC. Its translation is CASSKELAGGYNEQFF.

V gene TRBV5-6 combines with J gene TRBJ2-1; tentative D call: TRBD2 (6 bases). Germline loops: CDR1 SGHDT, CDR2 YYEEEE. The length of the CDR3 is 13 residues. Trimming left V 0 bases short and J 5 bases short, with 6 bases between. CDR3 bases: TGTGCCAGCAGCTTGGGGGGGGACAATGAGCAGTTCTTC. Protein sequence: CASSLGGDNEQFF.

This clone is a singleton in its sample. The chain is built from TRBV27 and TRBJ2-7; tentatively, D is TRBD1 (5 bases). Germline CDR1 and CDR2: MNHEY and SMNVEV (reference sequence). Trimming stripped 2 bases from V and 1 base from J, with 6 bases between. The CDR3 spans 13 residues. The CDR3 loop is CASSLRGSYEQYF. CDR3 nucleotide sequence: TGTGCCAGCAGTTTAAGGGGTTCCTACGAGCAGTACTTC.

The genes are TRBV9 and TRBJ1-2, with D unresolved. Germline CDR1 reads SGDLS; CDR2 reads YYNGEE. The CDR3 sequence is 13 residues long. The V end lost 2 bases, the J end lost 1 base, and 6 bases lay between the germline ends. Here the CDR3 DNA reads TGTGCCAGCAGCGTGGCGGTTAACTATGGCTACACCTTC. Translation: CASSVAVNYGYTF.

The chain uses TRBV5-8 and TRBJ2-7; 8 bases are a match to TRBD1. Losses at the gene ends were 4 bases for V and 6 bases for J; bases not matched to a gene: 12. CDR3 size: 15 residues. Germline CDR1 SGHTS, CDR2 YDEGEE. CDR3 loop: CASSDLIQGASEQYF. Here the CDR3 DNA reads TGTGCCAGCAGCGACCTGATTCAGGGGGCGAGCGAGCAGTACTTC.

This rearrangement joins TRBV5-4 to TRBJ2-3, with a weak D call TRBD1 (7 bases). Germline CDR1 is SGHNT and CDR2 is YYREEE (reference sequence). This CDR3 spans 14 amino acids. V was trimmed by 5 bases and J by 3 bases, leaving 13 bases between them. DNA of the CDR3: TGTGCCAGCAGTACCGCAGGGGGGACAGATACGCAGTATTTT. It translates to CASSTAGGTDTQYF. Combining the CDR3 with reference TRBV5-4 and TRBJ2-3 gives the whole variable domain ETGVTQSPTHLIKTRGQQVTLRCSSQSGHNTVSWYQQALGQGPQFIFQYYREEENGRGNFPPRFSGLQFPNYSSELNVNALELDDSALYLCASSTAGGTDTQYFGPGTRLTVL.

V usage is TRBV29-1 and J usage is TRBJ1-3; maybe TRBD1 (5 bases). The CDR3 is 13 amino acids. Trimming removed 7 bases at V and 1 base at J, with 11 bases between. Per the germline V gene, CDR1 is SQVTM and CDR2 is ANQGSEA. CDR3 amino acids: CSAQGRSGNTIYF. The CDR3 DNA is TGCAGCGCCCAGGGAAGGTCTGGAAACACCATATATTTT.

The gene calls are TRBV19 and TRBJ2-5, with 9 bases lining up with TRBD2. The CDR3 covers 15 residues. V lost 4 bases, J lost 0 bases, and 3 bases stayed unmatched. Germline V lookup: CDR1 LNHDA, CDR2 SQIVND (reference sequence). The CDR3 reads CASSTIAGDQETQYF. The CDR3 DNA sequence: TGTGCCAGTAGTACGATAGCGGGGGACCAAGAGACCCAGTACTTC.